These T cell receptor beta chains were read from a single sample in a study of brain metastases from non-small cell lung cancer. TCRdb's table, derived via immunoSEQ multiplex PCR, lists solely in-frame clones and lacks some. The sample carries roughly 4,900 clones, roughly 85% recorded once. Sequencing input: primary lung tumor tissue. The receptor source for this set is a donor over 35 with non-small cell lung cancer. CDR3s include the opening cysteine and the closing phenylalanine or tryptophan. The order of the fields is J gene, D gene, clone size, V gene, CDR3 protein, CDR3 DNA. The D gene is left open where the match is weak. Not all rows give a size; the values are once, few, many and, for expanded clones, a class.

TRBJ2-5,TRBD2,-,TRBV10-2,CASSDLAGRYQETQYF,TGCGCCAGCAGTGATTTAGCGGGAAGGTACCAAGAGACCCAGTACTTC
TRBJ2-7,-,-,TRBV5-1,CASSLTRGEQYF,TGCGCCAGCAGCTTAACGCGGGGCGAGCAGTACTTC
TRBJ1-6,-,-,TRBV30,CAWNMGNNSPLHF,TGTGCCTGGAACATGGGAAATAATTCACCCCTCCACTTT
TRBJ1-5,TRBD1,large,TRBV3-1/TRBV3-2,CASSQGQGKRQPQHF,TGTGCCAGCAGCCAAGGACAGGGGAAAAGGCAGCCCCAGCATTTT
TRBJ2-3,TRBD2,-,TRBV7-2,CASSSRLAGAADTQYF,TGTGCCAGCAGCTCTAGACTAGCGGGAGCGGCAGATACGCAGTATTTT
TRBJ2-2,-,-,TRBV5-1,CASSLDGSQAGELFF,TGCGCCAGCAGCTTGGATGGCAGCCAGGCCGGGGAGCTGTTTTTT
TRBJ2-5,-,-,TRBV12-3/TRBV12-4,CASSSLETQYF,TGTGCCAGCAGCTCACTAGAGACCCAGTACTTC
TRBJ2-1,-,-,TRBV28,CASNSRLVPGLEQFF,TGTGCCAGCAATTCGAGACTAGTTCCCGGGCTTGAGCAGTTCTTC
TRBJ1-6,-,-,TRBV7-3,CASSLEQNSPLHF,TGTGCCAGCAGCTTAGAACAGAATTCACCCCTCCACTTT
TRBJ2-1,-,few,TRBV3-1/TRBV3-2,CASSQDQVSSYNEQFF,TGTGCCAGCAGCCAAGATCAAGTTAGCTCCTACAATGAGCAGTTCTTC
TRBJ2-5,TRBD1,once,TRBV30,CAWSSGTGFQETQYF,TGTGCCTGGAGTTCGGGGACAGGCTTCCAAGAGACCCAGTACTTC
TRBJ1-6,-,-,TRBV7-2,CASSSTPPGQKQSPLHF,TGTGCCAGCAGCTCCACTCCCCCCGGACAGAAGCAGTCACCCCTCCACTTT
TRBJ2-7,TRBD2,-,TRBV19,CASSLSGSWTSEQYF,TGTGCCAGTAGTCTGAGCGGGAGTTGGACTAGCGAGCAGTACTTC
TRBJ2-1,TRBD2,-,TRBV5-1,CASSLQASGYNEQFF,TGCGCCAGCAGCTTGCAGGCTAGCGGTTACAATGAGCAGTTCTTC
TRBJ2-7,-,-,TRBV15,CATSKDPLEEQYF,TGTGCCACCAGCAAAGATCCTTTGGAGGAGCAGTACTTC
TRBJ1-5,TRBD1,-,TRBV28,CASSFTGTGVNQPQHF,TGTGCCAGCAGTTTTACTGGGACAGGGGTTAATCAGCCCCAGCATTTT
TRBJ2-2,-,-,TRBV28,CATRPGTGELFF,TGTGCCACGAGACCAGGCACCGGGGAGCTGTTTTTT
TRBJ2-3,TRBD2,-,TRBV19,CASSTGGGTDTQYF,TGTGCCAGTAGTACGGGAGGGGGGACAGATACGCAGTATTTT
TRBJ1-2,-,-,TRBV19,CASSIRAGANYGYTF,TGTGCCAGTAGTATACGGGCGGGAGCTAACTATGGCTACACCTTC
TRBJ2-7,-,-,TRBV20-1,CSGGRNYEQYF,TGCAGTGGGGGAAGGAATTACGAGCAGTACTTC
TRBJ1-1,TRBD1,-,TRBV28,CASSFLGQGVSEAFF,TGTGCCAGCAGTTTTCTGGGACAGGGAGTTTCTGAAGCTTTCTTT
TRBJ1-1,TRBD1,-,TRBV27,CASIRGQGNTEAFF,TGTGCCAGCATTAGGGGACAGGGTAACACTGAAGCTTTCTTT
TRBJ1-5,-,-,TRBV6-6,CASATDHYQPQHF,TGTGCCAGCGCAACAGATCACTATCAGCCCCAGCATTTT
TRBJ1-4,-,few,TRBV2,CATAVSDAKLFF,TGTGCCACCGCAGTTAGTGATGCAAAACTGTTTTTT
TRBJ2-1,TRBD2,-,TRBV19,CASSPLAGLGNEQFF,TGTGCCAGTAGCCCTCTAGCGGGCCTTGGGAATGAGCAGTTCTTC
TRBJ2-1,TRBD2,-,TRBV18,CASSPLAGVYNEQFF,TGTGCCAGCTCACCATTAGCGGGAGTCTACAATGAGCAGTTCTTC
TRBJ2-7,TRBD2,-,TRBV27,CASSRGTSGTALGSYEQYF,TGTGCCAGCAGTAGGGGGACTAGCGGGACGGCCCTAGGCTCCTACGAGCAGTACTTC
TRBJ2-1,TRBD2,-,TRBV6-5,CASRLGKSGRSQFF,TGTGCCAGCAGATTAGGAAAAAGCGGGAGGTCCCAGTTCTTC
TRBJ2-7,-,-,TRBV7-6,CASSSLDGSYEQYF,TGTGCCAGCAGCTCCCTGGACGGCTCCTACGAGCAGTACTTC
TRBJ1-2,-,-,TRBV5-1,CASSPQKNYGYTF,TGCGCCAGCAGCCCACAGAAAAACTATGGCTACACCTTC
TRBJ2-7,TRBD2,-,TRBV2,CASTSGNSYEQYF,TGTGCCAGCACAAGCGGGAACTCTTACGAGCAGTACTTC
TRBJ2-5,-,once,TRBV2,CASSVGSVGETQYF,TGTGCCAGCAGTGTGGGGAGCGTAGGTGAGACCCAGTACTTC
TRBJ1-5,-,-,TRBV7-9,CASSPHGLSPSTQHF,TGTGCCAGCAGCCCGCACGGGCTCTCCCCATCGACCCAGCATTTT
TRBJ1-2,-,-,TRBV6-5,CASRPWGGHGYTF,TGTGCCAGCAGACCTTGGGGGGGACATGGCTACACCTTC
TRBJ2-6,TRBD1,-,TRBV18,CASSLIRDRAPGANVLTF,TGTGCCAGCTCACTCATCCGGGACAGGGCTCCCGGGGCCAACGTCCTGACTTTC
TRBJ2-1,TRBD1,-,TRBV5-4,CASSWDSNEQFF,TGTGCCAGCAGCTGGGACAGCAATGAGCAGTTCTTC
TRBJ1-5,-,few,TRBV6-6,CASKLASNQPQHF,TGTGCCAGCAAATTAGCTAGCAATCAGCCCCAGCATTTT
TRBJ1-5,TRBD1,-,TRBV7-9,CASSDFGTDQPQHF,TGTGCCAGCAGCGACTTTGGGACAGATCAACCCCAGCATTTT
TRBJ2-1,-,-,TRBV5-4,CASSLRNYNEQFF,TGTGCCAGCAGCTTGCGCAACTACAATGAGCAGTTCTTC
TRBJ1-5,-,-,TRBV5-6,CASSSPGNQPQHF,TGTGCCAGCAGCTCACCAGGGAATCAGCCCCAGCATTTT
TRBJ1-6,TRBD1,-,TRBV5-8,CASSFGTGVNNSPLHF,TGTGCCAGCAGCTTCGGGACAGGCGTAAATAATTCACCCCTCCACTTT
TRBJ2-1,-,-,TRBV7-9,CASSLSVAGWFF,TGTGCCAGCAGCTTAAGTGTAGCAGGGTGGTTCTTC
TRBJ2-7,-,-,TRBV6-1,CASSEEGYYEQYF,TGTGCCAGCAGTGAAGAGGGCTATTACGAGCAGTACTTC